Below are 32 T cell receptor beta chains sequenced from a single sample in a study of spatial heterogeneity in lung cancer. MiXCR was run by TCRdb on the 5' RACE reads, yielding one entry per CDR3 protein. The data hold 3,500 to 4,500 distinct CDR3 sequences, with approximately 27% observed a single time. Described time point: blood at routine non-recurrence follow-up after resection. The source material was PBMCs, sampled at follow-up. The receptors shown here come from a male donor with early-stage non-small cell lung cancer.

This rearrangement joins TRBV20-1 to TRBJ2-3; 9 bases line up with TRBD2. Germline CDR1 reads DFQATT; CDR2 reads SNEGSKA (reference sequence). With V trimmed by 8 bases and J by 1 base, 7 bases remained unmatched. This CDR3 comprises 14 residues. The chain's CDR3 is CSRSAGGRTDTQYF. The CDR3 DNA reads TGCAGTAGGTCGGCGGGAGGGCGCACAGATACGCAGTATTTT.

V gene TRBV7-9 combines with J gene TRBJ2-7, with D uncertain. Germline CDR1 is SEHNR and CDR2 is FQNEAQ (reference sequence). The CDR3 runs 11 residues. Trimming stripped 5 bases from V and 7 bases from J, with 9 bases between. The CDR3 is CASSATWEQYF. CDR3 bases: TGTGCCAGCAGCGCCACCTGGGAGCAGTACTTC.

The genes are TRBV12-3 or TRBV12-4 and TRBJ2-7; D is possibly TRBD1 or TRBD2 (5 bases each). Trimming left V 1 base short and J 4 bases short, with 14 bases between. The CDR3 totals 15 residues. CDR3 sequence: CASSLVRTGGYEQYF. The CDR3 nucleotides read TGTGCCAGCAGTTTAGTCCGGACTGGGGGATACGAGCAGTACTTC.

CDR3 sequence: CASSGGQGQGGRQETQYF. The CDR3 region has the DNA TGTGCCAGCAGCGGGGGCCAGGGACAGGGAGGTCGGCAAGAGACCCAGTACTTC. The rearrangement joins TRBV11-3 to TRBJ2-5; 9 bases fit TRBD1. Trimming at V came to 5 bases and at J to 2 bases, leaving 15 bases not matched to a gene. Germline V gene data show CDR1 as SGHNT and CDR2 as YENEEA. CDR3 length: 18 amino acids.

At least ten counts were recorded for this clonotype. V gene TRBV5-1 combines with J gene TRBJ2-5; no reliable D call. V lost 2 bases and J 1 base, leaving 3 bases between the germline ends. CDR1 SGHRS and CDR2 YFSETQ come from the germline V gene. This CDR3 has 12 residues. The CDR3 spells CASSFSQETQYF. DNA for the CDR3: TGCGCCAGCAGCTTTAGCCAAGAGACCCAGTACTTC.

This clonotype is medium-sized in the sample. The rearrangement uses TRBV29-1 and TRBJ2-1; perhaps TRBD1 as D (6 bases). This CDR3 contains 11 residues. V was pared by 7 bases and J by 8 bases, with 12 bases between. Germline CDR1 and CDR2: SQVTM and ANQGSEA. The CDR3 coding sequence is TGCAGCGGCCCGGGACATGATGAGCAGTTCTTC. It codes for CSGPGHDEQFF.

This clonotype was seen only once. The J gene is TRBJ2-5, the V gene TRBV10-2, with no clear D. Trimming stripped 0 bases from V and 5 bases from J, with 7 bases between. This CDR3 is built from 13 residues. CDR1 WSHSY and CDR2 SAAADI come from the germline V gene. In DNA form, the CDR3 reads TGCGCCAGCAGTGAGTCGAAGTTTGAGACCCAGTACTTC. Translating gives CASSESKFETQYF.

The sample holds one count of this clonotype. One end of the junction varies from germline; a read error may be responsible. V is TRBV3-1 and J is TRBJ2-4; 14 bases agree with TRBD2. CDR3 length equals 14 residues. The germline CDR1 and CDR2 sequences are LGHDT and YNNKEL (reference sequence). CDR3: CANSQGTSGGIQYF. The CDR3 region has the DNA TGTGCCAACAGCCAAGGGACTAGCGGGGGCATTCAGTACTTC.

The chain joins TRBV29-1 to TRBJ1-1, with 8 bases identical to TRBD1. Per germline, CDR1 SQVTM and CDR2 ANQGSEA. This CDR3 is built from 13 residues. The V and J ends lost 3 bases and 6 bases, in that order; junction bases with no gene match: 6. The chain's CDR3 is CSVEAGGGSEAFF. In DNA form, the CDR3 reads TGCAGCGTTGAGGCAGGGGGCGGATCTGAAGCTTTCTTT.

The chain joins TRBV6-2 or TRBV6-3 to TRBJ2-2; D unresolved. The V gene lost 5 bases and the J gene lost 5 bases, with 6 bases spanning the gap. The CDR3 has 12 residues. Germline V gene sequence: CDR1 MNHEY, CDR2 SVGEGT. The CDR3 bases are TGTGCCAGCAGTCCATATACCGGGGAGCTGTTTTTT. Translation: CASSPYTGELFF.

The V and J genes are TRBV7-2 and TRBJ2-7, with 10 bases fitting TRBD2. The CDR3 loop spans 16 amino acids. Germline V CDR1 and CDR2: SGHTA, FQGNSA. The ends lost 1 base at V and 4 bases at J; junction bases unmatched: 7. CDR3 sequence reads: CASSLVATSGEYEQYF. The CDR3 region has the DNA TGTGCCAGCAGCTTAGTCGCAACTAGCGGGGAATACGAGCAGTACTTC.

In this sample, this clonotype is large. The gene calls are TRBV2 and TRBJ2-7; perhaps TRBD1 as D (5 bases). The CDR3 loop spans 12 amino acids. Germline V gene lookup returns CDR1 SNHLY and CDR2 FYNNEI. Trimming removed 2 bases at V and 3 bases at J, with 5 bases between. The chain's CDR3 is CASSEQGYEQYF. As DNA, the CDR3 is TGTGCCAGCAGTGAACAGGGCTACGAGCAGTACTTC.

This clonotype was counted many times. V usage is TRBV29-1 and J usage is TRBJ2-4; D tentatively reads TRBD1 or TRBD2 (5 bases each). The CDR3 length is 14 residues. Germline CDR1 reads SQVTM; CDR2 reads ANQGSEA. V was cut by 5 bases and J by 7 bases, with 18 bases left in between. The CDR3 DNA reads TGCAGCGTTTCAGTACCCAGGGACGAGAACATTCAGTACTTC. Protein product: CSVSVPRDENIQYF.

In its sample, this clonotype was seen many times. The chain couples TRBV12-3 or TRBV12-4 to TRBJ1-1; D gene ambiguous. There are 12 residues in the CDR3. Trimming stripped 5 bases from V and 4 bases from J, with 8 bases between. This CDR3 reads CASSPGSTEAFF. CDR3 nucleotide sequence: TGTGCCAGCAGTCCGGGGAGCACTGAAGCTTTCTTT.

The CDR3 nucleotides read TGTGCCAGCAGTTTATACCCGGAGGCCTACAATGAGCAGTTCTTC. This encodes CASSLYPEAYNEQFF. The chain has TRBV28 and TRBJ2-1; D possibly corresponds to TRBD2 (5 bases). The germline gives CDR1 MDHEN, CDR2 SYDVKM. The CDR3 length is 15 residues. The ends were cut back, 1 base at V and 2 bases at J, with 9 bases in the middle.

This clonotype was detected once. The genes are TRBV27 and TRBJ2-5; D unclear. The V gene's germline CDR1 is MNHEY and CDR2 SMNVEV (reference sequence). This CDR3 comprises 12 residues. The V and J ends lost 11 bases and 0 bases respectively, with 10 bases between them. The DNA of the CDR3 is TGTGCCTCGGGCAGGAACCAAGAGACCCAGTACTTC. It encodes CASGRNQETQYF.

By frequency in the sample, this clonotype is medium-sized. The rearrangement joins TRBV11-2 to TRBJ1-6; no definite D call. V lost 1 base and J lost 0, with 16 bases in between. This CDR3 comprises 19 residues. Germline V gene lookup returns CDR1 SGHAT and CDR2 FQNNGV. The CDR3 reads CASSLGLLDPSSYNSPLHF. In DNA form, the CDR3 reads TGTGCCAGCAGCTTAGGCCTCCTCGACCCCAGCTCCTATAATTCACCCCTCCACTTT.

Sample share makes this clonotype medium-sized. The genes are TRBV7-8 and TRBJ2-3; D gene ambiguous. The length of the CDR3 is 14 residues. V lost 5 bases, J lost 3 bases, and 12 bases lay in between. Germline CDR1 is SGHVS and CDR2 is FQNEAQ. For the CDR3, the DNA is TGTGCCAGCAGCAACCCCATCGTGACAGATACGCAGTATTTT. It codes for CASSNPIVTDTQYF.

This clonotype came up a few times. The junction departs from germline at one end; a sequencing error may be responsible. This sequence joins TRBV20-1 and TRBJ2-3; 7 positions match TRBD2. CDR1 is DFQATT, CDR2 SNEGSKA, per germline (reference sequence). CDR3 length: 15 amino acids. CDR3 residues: CSARDLAEGSDTQYF. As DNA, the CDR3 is TGCAGTGCCAGAGATCTAGCGGAAGGTTCGGATACGCAGTATTTT.

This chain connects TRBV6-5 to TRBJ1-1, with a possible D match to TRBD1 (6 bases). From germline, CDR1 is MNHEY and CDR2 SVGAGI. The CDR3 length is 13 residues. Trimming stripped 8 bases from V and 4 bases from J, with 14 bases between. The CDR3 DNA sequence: TGTGCCAGCTGTAAACAGGGAAGCACTGAAGCTTTCTTT. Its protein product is CASCKQGSTEAFF.

The CDR3 is CAIRDRGLSYNEQFF. The CDR3 bases are TGTGCCATCAGGGACAGGGGGCTATCCTACAATGAGCAGTTCTTC. The rearrangement links TRBV10-3 to TRBJ2-1; TRBD1 matches at 11 bases. Per the germline V gene, CDR1 is ENHRY and CDR2 is SYGVKD. V trimming: 6 bases; J trimming: 1 base; junction bases outside the gene matches: 2. The CDR3 sequence is 15 residues long.

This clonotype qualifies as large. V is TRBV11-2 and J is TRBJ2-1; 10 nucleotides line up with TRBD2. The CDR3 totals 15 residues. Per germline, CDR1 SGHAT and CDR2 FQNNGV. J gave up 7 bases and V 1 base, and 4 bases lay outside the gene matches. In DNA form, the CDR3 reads TGTGCCAGCAGCTTAGGACTAGCGGGCAATAATGAGCAGTTCTTC. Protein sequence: CASSLGLAGNNEQFF.

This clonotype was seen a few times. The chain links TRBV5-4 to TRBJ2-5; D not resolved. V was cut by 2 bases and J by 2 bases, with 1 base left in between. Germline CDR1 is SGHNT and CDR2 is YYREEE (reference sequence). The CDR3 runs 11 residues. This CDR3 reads CASSLQETQYF. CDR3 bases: TGTGCCAGCAGCTTACAAGAGACCCAGTACTTC.

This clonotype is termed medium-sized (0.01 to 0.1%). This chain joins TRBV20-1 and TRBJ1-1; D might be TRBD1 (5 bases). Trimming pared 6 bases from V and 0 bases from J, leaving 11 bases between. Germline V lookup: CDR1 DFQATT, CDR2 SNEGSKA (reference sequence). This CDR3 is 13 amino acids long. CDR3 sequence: CSAAGHLNTEAFF. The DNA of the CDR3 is TGCAGTGCCGCGGGGCACCTGAACACTGAAGCTTTCTTT.

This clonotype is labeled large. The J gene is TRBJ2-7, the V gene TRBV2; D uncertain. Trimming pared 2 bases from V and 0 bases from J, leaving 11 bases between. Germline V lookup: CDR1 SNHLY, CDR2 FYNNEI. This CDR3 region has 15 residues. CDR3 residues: CASSELVSSSYEQYF. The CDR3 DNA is TGTGCCAGCAGTGAATTGGTTTCTTCCTCCTACGAGCAGTACTTC. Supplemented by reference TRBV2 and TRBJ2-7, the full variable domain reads EPEVTQTPSHQVTQMGQEVILRCVPISNHLYFYWYRQILGQKVEFLVSFYNNEISEKSEIFDDQFSVERPDGSNFTLKIRSTKLEDSAMYFCASSELVSSSYEQYFGPGTRLTVT.

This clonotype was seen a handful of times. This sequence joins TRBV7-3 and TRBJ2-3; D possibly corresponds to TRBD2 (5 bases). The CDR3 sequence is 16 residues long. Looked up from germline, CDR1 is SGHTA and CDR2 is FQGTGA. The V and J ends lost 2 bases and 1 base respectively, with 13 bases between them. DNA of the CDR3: TGTGCCAGCAGCTTATGGTCGGGAATGGGCACAGATACGCAGTATTTT. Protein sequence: CASSLWSGMGTDTQYF.

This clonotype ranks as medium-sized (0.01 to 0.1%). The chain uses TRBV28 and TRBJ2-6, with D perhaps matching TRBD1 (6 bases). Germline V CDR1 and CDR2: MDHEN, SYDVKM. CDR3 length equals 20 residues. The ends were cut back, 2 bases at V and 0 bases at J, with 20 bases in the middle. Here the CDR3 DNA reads TGTGCCAGCAGTTTACCTCCCTTACAGGGTTGGGACTCTGGGGCCAACGTCCTGACTTTC. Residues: CASSLPPLQGWDSGANVLTF.

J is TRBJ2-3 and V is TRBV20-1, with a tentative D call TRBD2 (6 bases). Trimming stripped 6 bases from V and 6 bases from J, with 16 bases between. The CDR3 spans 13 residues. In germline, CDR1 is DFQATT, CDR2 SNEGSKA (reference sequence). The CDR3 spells CSARGLSEDTQYF. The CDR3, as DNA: TGCAGTGCCCGGGGACTCAGTGAGGATACGCAGTATTTT.

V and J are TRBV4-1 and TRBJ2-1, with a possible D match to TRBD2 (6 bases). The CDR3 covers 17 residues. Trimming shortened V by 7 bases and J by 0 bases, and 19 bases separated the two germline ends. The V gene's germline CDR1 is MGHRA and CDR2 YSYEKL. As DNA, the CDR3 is TGCGCCAGCAACCAGAGCTGGGCGGGGAGCTCCTACAATGAGCAGTTCTTC. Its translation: CASNQSWAGSSYNEQFF.

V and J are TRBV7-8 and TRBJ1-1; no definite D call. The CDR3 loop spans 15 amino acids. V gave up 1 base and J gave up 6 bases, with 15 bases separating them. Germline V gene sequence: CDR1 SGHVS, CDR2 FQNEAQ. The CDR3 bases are TGTGCCAGCAGCTTAGTTCCCGTGGAAGCGCCTGAAGCTTTCTTT. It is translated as CASSLVPVEAPEAFF.

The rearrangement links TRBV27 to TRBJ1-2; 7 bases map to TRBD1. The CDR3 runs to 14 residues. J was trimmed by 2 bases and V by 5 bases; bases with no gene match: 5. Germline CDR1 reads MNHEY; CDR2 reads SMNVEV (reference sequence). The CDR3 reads CASSITGANYGYTF. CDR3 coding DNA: TGTGCCAGCAGTATAACAGGGGCCAACTATGGCTACACCTTC.

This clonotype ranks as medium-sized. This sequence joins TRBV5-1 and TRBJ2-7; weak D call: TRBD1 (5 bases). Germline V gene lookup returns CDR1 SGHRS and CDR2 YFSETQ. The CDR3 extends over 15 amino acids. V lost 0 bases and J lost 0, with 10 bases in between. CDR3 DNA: TGCGCCAGCAGCTTGGGAGACAGTAGCTCCTACGAGCAGTACTTC. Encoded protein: CASSLGDSSSYEQYF.